The TCR beta chain under discussion was sequenced for a study of cytomegalovirus exposure and HLA in healthy donors. Study results and limitations: Earlier results showed most TCR beta V segments being productive about 90% or about 30% of the time. In a later analysis, TCR beta V- and J-gene trimming was associated with a missense DCLRE1C variant.

V lost 3 bases and J lost 1, with 10 bases in between. Per germline, CDR1 SGHRS and CDR2 YFSETQ. This CDR3 region has 14 residues. This clone occurred a few times. What it binds is unknown. Other nucleotide sequences in the sample specify the same CDR3. The PCR was carried out with 60 Vbeta primers and 13 Jbeta primers. Assay used: immunoSEQ multiplex PCR; TCRdb lists only in-frame clones, some missing. The profile shows fewer than 200,000 clones, roughly 78% of them singletons. The receptor's source is a woman aged 35 to 49 in good health and CMV-seronegative. What was sequenced was PBMCs. V usage is TRBV5-1 and J usage is TRBJ1-1; maybe TRBD1 (6 bases). The CDR3 loop reads CASSWSGANTEAFF. The CDR3, as DNA: TGCGCCAGCAGCTGGTCAGGGGCGAACACTGAAGCTTTCTTT. Complete variable domain (other parts from reference TRBV5-1 and TRBJ1-1): KAGVTQTPRYLIKTRGQQVTLSCSPISGHRSVSWYQQTPGQGLQFLFEYFSETQRNKGNFPGRFSGRQFSNSRSEMNVSTLELGDSALYLCASSWSGANTEAFFGQGTRLTVV.